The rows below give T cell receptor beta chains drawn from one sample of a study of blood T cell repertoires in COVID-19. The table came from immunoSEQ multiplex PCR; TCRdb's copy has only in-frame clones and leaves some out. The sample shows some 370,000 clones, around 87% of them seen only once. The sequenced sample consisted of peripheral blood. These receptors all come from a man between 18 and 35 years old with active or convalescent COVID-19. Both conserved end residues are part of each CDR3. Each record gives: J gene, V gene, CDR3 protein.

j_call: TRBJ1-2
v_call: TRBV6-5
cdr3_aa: CASSRDTGDHGYTF

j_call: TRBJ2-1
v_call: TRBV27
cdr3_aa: CASSLKYGGLAALGEQFF

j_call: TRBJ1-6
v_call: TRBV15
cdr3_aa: CATRLGTGDNSPLHF

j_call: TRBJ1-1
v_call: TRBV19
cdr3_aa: CASTAGMNTEAFF

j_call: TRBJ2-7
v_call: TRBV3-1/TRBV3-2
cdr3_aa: CASSLEGQATYEQYF

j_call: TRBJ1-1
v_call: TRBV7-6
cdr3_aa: CASSLGPGDTEAFF

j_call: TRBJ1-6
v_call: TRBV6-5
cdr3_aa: CASSRATGFGSPLHF

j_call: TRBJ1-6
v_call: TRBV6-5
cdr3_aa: CASTPRPGNNSPLHF

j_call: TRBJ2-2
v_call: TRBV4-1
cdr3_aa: CASSQVGGTGELFF

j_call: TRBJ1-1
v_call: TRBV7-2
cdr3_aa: CASSLWSAEAFF

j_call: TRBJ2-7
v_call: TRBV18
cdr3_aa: CASSPDRGLYEQYF

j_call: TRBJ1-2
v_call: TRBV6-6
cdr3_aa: CASTMGRTYGYTF

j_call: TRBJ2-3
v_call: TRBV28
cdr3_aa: CASSRTGSFTDTQYF

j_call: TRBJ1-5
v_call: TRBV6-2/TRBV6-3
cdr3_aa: CASSYFSGGGFDQPQHF

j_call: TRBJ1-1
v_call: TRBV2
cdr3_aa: CASGKGQLNTEAFF

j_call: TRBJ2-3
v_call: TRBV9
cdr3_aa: CASSEQSRQDTQYF

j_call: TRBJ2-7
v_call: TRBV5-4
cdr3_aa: CASSPGGQMSSYEQYF

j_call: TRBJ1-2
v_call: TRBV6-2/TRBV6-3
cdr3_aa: CASSYYGDSYNGYTF

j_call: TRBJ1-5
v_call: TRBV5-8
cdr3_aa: CASSLGLNQPQHF

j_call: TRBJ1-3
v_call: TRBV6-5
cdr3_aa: CASSADRALGNTIYF

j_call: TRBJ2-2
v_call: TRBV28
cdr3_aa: CASSSAWELFF

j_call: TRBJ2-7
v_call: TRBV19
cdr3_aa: CASSINAGTVYEQYF

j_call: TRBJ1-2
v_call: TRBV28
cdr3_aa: CASSSNSGVGGYGYTF

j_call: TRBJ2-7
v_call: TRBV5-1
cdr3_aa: CASSLIMLAGSGEQYF

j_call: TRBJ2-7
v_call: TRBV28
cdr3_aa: CASSLGTGGSYEQYF

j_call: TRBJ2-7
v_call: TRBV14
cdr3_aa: CASSAGKSYEQYF

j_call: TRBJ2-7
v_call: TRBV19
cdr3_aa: CASSRTGSSYEQYF

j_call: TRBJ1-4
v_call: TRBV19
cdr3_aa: CASSIGSRGGEKLFF

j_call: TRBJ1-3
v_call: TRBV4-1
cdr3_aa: CASSRVGQGAGNTIYF

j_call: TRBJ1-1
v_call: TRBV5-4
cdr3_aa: CASSYKDRLNTEAFF

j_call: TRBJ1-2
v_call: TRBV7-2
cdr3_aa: CASSLVGAGYGYTF

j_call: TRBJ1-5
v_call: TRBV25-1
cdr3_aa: CASSELGSGSQPQHF

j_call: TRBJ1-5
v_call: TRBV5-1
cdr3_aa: CASSPGQRNQPQHF

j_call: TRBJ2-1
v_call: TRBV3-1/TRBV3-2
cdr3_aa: CASSLTQGYNEQFF

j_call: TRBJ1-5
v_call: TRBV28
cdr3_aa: CASSCARDRGENQPQHF

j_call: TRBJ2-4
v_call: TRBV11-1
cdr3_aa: CASSLVPSGAKNIQYF

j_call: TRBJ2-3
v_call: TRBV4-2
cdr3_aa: CASSQGLAGGTDTQYF

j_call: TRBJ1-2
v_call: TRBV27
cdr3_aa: CASSVAWGEEPYGYTF

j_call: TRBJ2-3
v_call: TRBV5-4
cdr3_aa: CASSRQGTSTDTQYF

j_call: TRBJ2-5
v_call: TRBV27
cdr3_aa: CASSLSGGETQYF

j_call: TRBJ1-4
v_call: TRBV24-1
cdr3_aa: CATSDGGGESNEKLFF

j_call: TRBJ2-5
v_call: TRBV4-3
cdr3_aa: CASSQEIGLAGAVGETQYF

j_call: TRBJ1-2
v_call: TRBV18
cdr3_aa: CASSLGGGLFGYTF

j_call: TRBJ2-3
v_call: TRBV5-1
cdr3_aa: CASSLDGRGTDTQYF

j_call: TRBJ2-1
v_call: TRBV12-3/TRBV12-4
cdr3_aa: CASSFSNNEQFF

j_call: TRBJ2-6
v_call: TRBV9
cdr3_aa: CASSVGGQTSGANVLTF

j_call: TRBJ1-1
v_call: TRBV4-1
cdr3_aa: CASSLPRRSTEAFF

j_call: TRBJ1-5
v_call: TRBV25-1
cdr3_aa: CASGSNQPQHF

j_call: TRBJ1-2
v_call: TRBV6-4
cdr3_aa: CASSDDSYGYTF

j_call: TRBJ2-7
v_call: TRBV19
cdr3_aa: CASSQGGSGSYEQYF

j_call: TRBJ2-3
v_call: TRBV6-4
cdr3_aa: CASSDPSGADTQYF

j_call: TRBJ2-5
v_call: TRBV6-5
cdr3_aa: CASRGTGKETQYF

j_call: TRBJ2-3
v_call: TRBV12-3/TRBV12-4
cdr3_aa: CANSGEDGTQYF

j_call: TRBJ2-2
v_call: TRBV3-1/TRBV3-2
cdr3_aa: CASSQTFRTGGTGELFF

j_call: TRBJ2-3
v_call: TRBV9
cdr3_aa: CASSVDLGTDTQYF

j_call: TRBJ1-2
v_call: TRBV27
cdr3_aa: CASKAQGRYGYTF

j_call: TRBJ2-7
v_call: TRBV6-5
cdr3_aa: CASSYKRGPYEQYF

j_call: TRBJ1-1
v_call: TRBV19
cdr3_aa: CASRPGNTEAFF

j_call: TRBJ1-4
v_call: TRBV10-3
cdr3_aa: CAISPGQARDEKLFF